This section outlines one TCR beta chain sequence together with its context. RNA transcripts provided the source from which TCR beta CDR3 regions were amplified. The study used the HTBI primer set for a first-round RT-PCR of the TCR CDR3. MiXCR, applied by TCRdb to the multiplex PCR reads, yields one record per CDR3 protein. The sample yields nearly 750,000 distinct CDR3 sequences, 35% seen once. CDR1 and CDR2 (germline): LNHNV, YYDKDF (reference sequence). V gave up 10 bases and J gave up 0 bases; unmatched junction bases: 12. The length of the CDR3 is 16 residues. The data stem from a study of T cells in Graves' hyperthyroidism and ophthalmopathy. Study as a whole: Pretreatment peripheral blood was obtained at initial diagnosis.

The sequence came from a woman aged 35 to 49 with Graves' hyperthyroidism. The chain carries TRBV15 and TRBJ1-1; 9 nucleotides match TRBD1. Sample: blood. The CDR3 here is CAIGTGTTKLNTEAFF. The CDR3 DNA sequence: TGTGCCATCGGGACAGGGACTACTAAATTGAACACTGAAGCTTTCTTT.